A selection of T cell receptor beta chains follows, all from one sample in a study of blood T cell repertoires in COVID-19. Data came from immunoSEQ multiplex PCR; TCRdb stores just in-frame clones and leaves some out. Here the sample spans about 160,000 clones, about four fifths being singletons. Sequencing was performed on peripheral blood. The receptors here all came from a woman older than 75 with acute or convalescent COVID-19. Each CDR3 is given with its conserved first and last residue. D genes are given only for firm matches. Only some rows state a clone size, as once, few, many or a class for expanded clones.

J gene | clone size | CDR3 length | D gene | V gene | CDR3 DNA | CDR3 protein
TRBJ1-2 | . | 12 | TRBD1 | TRBV6-5 | TGTGCCAGCTGGACAGGGAACTATGGCTACACCTTC | CASWTGNYGYTF
TRBJ1-1 | . | 19 | . | TRBV6-1 | TGTGCCAGCAGTGAAGGGGGTTTTGGGGTCGGGGAGTTGGACACTGAAGCTTTCTTT | CASSEGGFGVGELDTEAFF
TRBJ1-3 | . | 13 | . | TRBV18 | TGTGCCAGCTCAAACAGATCCGGAAACACCATATATTTT | CASSNRSGNTIYF
TRBJ2-1 | few | 15 | TRBD2 | TRBV7-2 | TGTGCCAGCAGCTTAGTGACTAGCAGTTACAATGAGCAGTTCTTC | CASSLVTSSYNEQFF
TRBJ1-1 | . | 13 | . | TRBV10-2 | TGCGCCAGCAGGGACAGTGGGGGCACTGAAGCTTTCTTT | CASRDSGGTEAFF
TRBJ2-1 | . | 17 | TRBD2 | TRBV5-6 | TGTGCCAGCAGCTTGGTGGGACTAGCGGGAGATTCGGATGAGCAGTTCTTC | CASSLVGLAGDSDEQFF
TRBJ1-5 | . | 14 | . | TRBV30 | TGTGCCTGGAGTGTGGGGGGAAGCAATCAGCCCCAGCATTTT | CAWSVGGSNQPQHF
TRBJ2-2 | few | 15 | TRBD1 | TRBV11-2 | TGTGCCACCGGACCGGGACAGGGAGTCACCGGGGAGCTGTTTTTT | CATGPGQGVTGELFF
TRBJ2-3 | . | 16 | . | TRBV5-1 | TGCGCCAGCAGCTTGGGGTCAGGGGCCCGAAGTGATACGCAGTATTTT | CASSLGSGARSDTQYF
TRBJ1-1 | . | 17 | . | TRBV27 | TGTGCCAGCAGTTCCACCTGGCCCCGTGGGGGGGGACGAACGCCTTTCTTT | CASSSTWPRGGGRTPFF
TRBJ1-4 | . | 17 | . | TRBV3-1/TRBV3-2 | TGTGCCAGCAGCCCTTCTACGAGGCCCTGGACTAATGAAAAACTGTTTTTT | CASSPSTRPWTNEKLFF
TRBJ1-4 | . | 15 | . | TRBV18 | TGTGCCAGCTCACCACTGTACCCAGCGCCAGAAAAACTGTTTTTT | CASSPLYPAPEKLFF
TRBJ1-1 | . | 11 | . | TRBV2 | TGTGCCAGCAGTCTAAGGGGCAAAGCTTTCTTT | CASSLRGKAFF
TRBJ1-4 | . | 14 | . | TRBV5-1 | TGCGCCAGCAGCCCTGGTCAGGGTAATGAAAAACTGTTTTTT | CASSPGQGNEKLFF
TRBJ1-2 | . | 13 | . | TRBV19 | TGTGCCAGTACACCAGGGGCGCTCTATGGCTACACCTTC | CASTPGALYGYTF
TRBJ2-1 | . | 18 | TRBD2 | TRBV3-1/TRBV3-2 | TGTGCCAGCAGCCAAATTGGGACTAGCGGAAAAGCCTACAATGAGCAGTTCTTC | CASSQIGTSGKAYNEQFF
TRBJ2-6 | . | 13 | . | TRBV12-3/TRBV12-4 | TGTGCCAGCACACTATCTGGGGCCAACGTCCTGACTTTC | CASTLSGANVLTF
TRBJ1-2 | . | 17 | . | TRBV7-2 | TGTGCCAGCAGCTTAGAGGGGGGGCAGGTCCCTAACTATGGCTACACCTTC | CASSLEGGQVPNYGYTF
TRBJ1-1 | . | 16 | . | TRBV6-5 | TGTGCCAGCAGTTCATTCGGGGTTACACTGGCAAATGAAGCTTTCTTT | CASSSFGVTLANEAFF
TRBJ2-3 | . | 14 | . | TRBV19 | TGTGCCAGTAGTTGGGGTAACGGGGGAGATACGCAGTATTTT | CASSWGNGGDTQYF
TRBJ2-7 | . | 15 | TRBD1 | TRBV9 | TGTGCCAGCAGCACTGCCGGGACAGGGGGCTACGAGCAGTACTTC | CASSTAGTGGYEQYF
TRBJ2-1 | . | 15 | . | TRBV2 | TGTGCCAGCACTATAGGAGCAGGGCGATACAATGAGCAGTTCTTC | CASTIGAGRYNEQFF
TRBJ2-1 | . | 13 | . | TRBV19 | TGTGCCAGTAGTATAAGGGGGACACCAGAGCAGTTCTTC | CASSIRGTPEQFF
TRBJ1-1 | . | 14 | . | TRBV3-1/TRBV3-2 | TGTGCCAGCAGCCAACGGGATAGGGTTACTGAAGCTTTCTTT | CASSQRDRVTEAFF
TRBJ1-6 | . | 14 | . | TRBV5-4 | TGTGCCAGCAGCTTGCAACGGGATAATTCACCCCTCCACTTT | CASSLQRDNSPLHF
TRBJ2-2 | . | 14 | TRBD1 | TRBV5-1 | TGCGCCAGCAGCGTTCGACAGGGGACCGGGGAGCTGTTTTTT | CASSVRQGTGELFF
TRBJ2-3 | . | 17 | TRBD2 | TRBV15 | TGTGCCACCAGCAGCCCCCTGCGGCGGGAGGGTGCAGATACGCAGTATTTT | CATSSPLRREGADTQYF
TRBJ2-7 | . | 15 | . | TRBV19 | TGTGCCAGTCGGCGGGGCCGGGACAGCTCCTACGAGCAGTACTTC | CASRRGRDSSYEQYF
TRBJ2-5 | . | 16 | TRBD2 | TRBV11-2 | TGTGCCAGCAGCCAGGGTAAAGCGGGGCTCCAAGAGACCCAGTACTTC | CASSQGKAGLQETQYF
TRBJ1-2 | . | 15 | TRBD1 | TRBV6-6 | TGTGCCAGCAGACCCACAGGGGGCGCAGGCTATGGCTACACCTTC | CASRPTGGAGYGYTF
TRBJ2-5 | . | 14 | . | TRBV30 | TGTGCCGGAGGGGCGGGACCAGCCCAAGAGACCCAGTACTTC | CAGGAGPAQETQYF
TRBJ1-2 | . | 14 | . | TRBV5-3 | TGTGCCAGAAGCCAACCTGGGGGGAACTATGGCTACACCTTC | CARSQPGGNYGYTF
TRBJ1-2 | many | 14 | TRBD1 | TRBV6-5 | TGTGCCAGCAGTTCCACAGGACAGGGCAATGGCTACACCTTC | CASSSTGQGNGYTF
TRBJ2-1 | . | 14 | TRBD2 | TRBV7-2 | TGTGCCAGCAGCTTCGGGACTAGCGGATCTGAGCAGTTCTTC | CASSFGTSGSEQFF
TRBJ2-3 | . | 15 | TRBD2 | TRBV6-5 | TGTGCCAGCAACCCCTGGACTAGCAGTACAGATACGCAGTATTTT | CASNPWTSSTDTQYF
TRBJ2-1 | . | 11 | . | TRBV24-1 | TGTGCCACCGGAAGGGGTAATGAGCAGTTCTTC | CATGRGNEQFF
TRBJ2-7 | . | 14 | . | TRBV24-1 | TGTGCCACCAGTGATTCGGGAGTATCCTACGAGCAGTACTTC | CATSDSGVSYEQYF
TRBJ2-6 | . | 15 | . | TRBV6-5 | TGTGCCAGCAGACAGGGCCCCACTGGGGCCAACGTCCTGACTTTC | CASRQGPTGANVLTF
TRBJ2-7 | . | 13 | . | TRBV7-2 | TGTGCCAGCAGCAACCAACAAACCTACGAGCAGTACTTC | CASSNQQTYEQYF
TRBJ2-7 | . | 15 | TRBD1 | TRBV27 | TGTGCCAGCAGTTTATACCGTTCAGGGGGCTACGAGCAGTACTTC | CASSLYRSGGYEQYF
TRBJ1-1 | . | 14 | . | TRBV11-2 | TGTGCCAGCAGCTGGTCCGGGAAGAACACTGAAGCTTTCTTT | CASSWSGKNTEAFF
TRBJ1-2 | . | 16 | . | TRBV5-8 | TGTGCCAGCAGCTTGGGTCATACCAACCGAGGCTATGGCTACACCTTC | CASSLGHTNRGYGYTF
TRBJ2-2 | . | 16 | . | TRBV28 | TGTGCCAGCAGGCGTACAGGGTGGGGAAACACCGGGGAGCTGTTTTTT | CASRRTGWGNTGELFF
TRBJ2-7 | . | 13 | . | TRBV28 | TGTGCCAGCAGTTTACCTGGAGGGTACGAGCAGTACTTC | CASSLPGGYEQYF
TRBJ2-5 | . | 15 | TRBD1 | TRBV6-5 | TGTGCCAGCAGTTACCAGGGGGCAGGTGTGGAGACCCAGTACTTC | CASSYQGAGVETQYF
TRBJ1-2 | . | 11 | . | TRBV25-1 | TGTGCCAGCAGTGGCGGGGTGGGCTACACCTTC | CASSGGVGYTF
TRBJ1-3 | . | 15 | TRBD1 | TRBV28 | TGTGCCAGCAGTTGGGGTAGGGGGCTTGGAAACACCATATATTTT | CASSWGRGLGNTIYF
TRBJ1-2 | . | 13 | . | TRBV28 | TGTGCCAGCAGTTTTCAGGGTTATGGTGGCTACACCTTC | CASSFQGYGGYTF
TRBJ1-1 | . | 15 | . | TRBV19 | TGTGCCAGTAGCCTACAAGAAGGGAGGCGCACTGAAGCTTTCTTT | CASSLQEGRRTEAFF
TRBJ2-7 | . | 17 | TRBD2 | TRBV5-4 | TGTGCCAGCAGCTTTGACGGGAGGACATTAAGGACGTCCGAGCAGTACTTC | CASSFDGRTLRTSEQYF
TRBJ2-1 | . | 16 | TRBD2 | TRBV28 | TGTGCCAGCAGTTTATATCTAGCGGGAGTCATGGATGAGCAGTTCTTC | CASSLYLAGVMDEQFF
TRBJ2-1 | . | 15 | TRBD2 | TRBV3-1/TRBV3-2 | TGTGCCAGCAGCCCTCTAGCGGGGGGGAGCAATGAGCAGTTCTTC | CASSPLAGGSNEQFF
TRBJ1-4 | once | 13 | . | TRBV28 | TGTGCCATCCCGGGAGGGATCGGCGAAAAACTGTTTTTT | CAIPGGIGEKLFF
TRBJ1-4 | . | 14 | TRBD1 | TRBV2 | TGTGCCAGCAGTCCGACAGGGGTTCCGGAAAAACTGTTTTTT | CASSPTGVPEKLFF